This entry features one TCR beta chain sequence. Antigen unknown. This sample stems from a study of T cells in localized non-small cell lung cancer. General study points: In uninvolved adjacent lung, T cell clonality reached its highest value, exceeding tumor. Longer overall survival was associated with a higher density of T cells in the blood. Median detection of top 100 tumor clones in adjacent lung was around 60 clones. Sequencing was limited to one tumor region, leaving the possibility of heterogeneity open.

Assay used: immunoSEQ multiplex PCR; TCRdb lists only in-frame clones, some missing. The sample yields about 59,000 clones, 80% to 95% seen once. The CDR3 spans 15 residues. Germline V gene data show CDR1 as KGHSH and CDR2 as LQKENI. V shed 3 bases and J shed 3 bases, with 11 bases lying between them. The TCR comes from a man between 40 and 70 years old with stage I lung adenocarcinoma. The sample here was peripheral blood, taken before any cancer treatment. The genes are TRBV18 and TRBJ1-4, with D unresolved. The CDR3 here is CASSPQGLANEKLFF. Here the CDR3 DNA reads TGTGCCAGCTCACCTCAAGGGTTGGCTAATGAAAAACTGTTTTTT.